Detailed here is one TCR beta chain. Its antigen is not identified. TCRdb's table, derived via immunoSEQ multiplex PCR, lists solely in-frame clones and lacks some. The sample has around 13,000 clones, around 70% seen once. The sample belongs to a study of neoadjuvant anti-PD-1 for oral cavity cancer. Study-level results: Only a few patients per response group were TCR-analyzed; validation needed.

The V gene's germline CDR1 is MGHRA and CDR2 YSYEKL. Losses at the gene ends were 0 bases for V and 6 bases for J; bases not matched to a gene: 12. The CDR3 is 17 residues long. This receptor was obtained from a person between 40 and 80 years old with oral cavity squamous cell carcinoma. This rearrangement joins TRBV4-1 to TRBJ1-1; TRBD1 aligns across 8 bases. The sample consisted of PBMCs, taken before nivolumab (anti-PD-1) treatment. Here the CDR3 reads CASSQDPQGAQISEAFF. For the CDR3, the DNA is TGCGCCAGCAGCCAAGATCCGCAGGGGGCGCAGATTTCTGAAGCTTTCTTT.